This T cell receptor (beta chain) was found in a study of cytomegalovirus exposure and HLA in healthy donors. The CDR3 spans 17 residues. Trimming removed 5 bases from V and 0 bases from J; junction bases left unmatched: 12. Per germline, CDR1 SEHNR and CDR2 FQNEAQ (reference sequence). The PCR made use of 60 Vbeta and 13 Jbeta primers. Profiled with immunoSEQ multiplex PCR; TCRdb holds only in-frame clones, not every one. The sample shows 200,000 to 250,000 clones, approximately 80% of them seen only once. Study-wide findings and caveats: When analyzed later, a missense DCLRE1C variant was found to be linked to TCR beta V- and J-gene trimming. The study had only CMV serostatus as immune exposure information.

Notes on this clone: The antigen remains unidentified.

The receptor was derived from a boy aged 2 to 9 in good health and CMV-seronegative. This chain uses TRBV7-9 with TRBJ1-1; the match to TRBD1 covers 7 bases. Sequencing used PBMCs. The CDR3 protein is CASSIRQGPLMNTEAFF. DNA for the CDR3: TGTGCCAGCAGCATTCGACAGGGCCCACTTATGAACACTGAAGCTTTCTTT.